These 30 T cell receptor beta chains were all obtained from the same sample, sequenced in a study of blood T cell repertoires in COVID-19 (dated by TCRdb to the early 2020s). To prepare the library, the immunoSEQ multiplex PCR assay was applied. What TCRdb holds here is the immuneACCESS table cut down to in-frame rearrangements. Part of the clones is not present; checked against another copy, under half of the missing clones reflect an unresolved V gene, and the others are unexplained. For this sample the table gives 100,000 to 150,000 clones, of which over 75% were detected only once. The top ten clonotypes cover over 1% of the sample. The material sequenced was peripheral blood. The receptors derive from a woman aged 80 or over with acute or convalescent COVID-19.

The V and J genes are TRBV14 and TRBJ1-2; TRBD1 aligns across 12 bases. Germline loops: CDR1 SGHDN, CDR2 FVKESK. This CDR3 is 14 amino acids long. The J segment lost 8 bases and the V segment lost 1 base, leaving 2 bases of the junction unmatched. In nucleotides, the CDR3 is TGTGCCAGCAGCCAAGCCGGGACAGGGGGCGGCTACACCTTC. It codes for CASSQAGTGGGYTF.

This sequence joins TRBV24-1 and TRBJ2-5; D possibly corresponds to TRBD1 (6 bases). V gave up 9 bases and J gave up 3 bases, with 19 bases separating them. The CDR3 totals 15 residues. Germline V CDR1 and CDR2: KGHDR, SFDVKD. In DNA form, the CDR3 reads TGTGCCACCGGAGACACCCTCGGACAGAAAGAGACCCAGTACTTC. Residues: CATGDTLGQKETQYF.

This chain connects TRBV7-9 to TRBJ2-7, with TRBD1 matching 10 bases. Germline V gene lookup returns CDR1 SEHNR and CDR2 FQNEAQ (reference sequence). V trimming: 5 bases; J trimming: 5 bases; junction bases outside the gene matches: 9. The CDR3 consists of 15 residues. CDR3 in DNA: TGTGCCAGCAGCACCCAGGGACAGGGGTTCCACGAGCAGTACTTC. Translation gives CASSTQGQGFHEQYF.

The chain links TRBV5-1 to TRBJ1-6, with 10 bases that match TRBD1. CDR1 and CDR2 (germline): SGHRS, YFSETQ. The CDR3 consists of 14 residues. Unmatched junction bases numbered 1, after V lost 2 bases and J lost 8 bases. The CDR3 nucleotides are TGCGCCAGCAGCTTAGGGACAGGGGATTCACCCCTCCACTTT. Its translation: CASSLGTGDSPLHF.

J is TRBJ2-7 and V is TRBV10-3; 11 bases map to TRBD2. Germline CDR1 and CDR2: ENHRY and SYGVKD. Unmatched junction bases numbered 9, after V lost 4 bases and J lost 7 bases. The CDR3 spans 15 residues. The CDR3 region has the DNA TGTGCCATCAGTGGGGGACTAGCGGCATCGAGGGAGCAGTACTTC. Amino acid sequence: CAISGGLAASREQYF.

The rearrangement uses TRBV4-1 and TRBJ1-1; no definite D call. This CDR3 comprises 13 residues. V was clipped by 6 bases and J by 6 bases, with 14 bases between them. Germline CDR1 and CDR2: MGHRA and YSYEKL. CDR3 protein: CASRRAVAAEAFF. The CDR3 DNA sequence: TGCGCCAGCAGGCGGGCCGTGGCGGCTGAAGCTTTCTTT.

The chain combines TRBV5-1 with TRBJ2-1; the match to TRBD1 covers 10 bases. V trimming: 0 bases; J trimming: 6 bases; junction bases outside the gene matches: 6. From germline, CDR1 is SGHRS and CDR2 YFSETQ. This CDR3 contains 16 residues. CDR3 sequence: CASSLAGTGVSNEQFF. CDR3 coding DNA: TGCGCCAGCAGCTTGGCCGGGACAGGGGTTTCCAATGAGCAGTTCTTC.

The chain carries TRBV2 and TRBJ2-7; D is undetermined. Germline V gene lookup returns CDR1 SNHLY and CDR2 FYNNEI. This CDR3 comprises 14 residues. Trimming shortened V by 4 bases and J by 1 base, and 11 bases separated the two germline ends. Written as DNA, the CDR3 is TGTGCCAGCAGTGCGAGTATCGGGTCCTACGAGCAGTACTTC. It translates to CASSASIGSYEQYF.

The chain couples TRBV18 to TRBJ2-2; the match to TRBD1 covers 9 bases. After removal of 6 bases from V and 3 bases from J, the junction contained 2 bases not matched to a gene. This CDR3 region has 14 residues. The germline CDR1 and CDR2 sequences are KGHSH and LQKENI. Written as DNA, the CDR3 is TGTGCCAGCTCGTGGACAGGGGACACCGGGGAGCTGTTTTTT. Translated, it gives CASSWTGDTGELFF. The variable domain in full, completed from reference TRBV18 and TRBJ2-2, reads NAGVMQNPRHLVRRRGQEARLRCSPMKGHSHVYWYRQLPEEGLKFMVYLQKENIIDESGMPKERFSAEFPKEGPSILRIQQVVRGDSAAYFCASSWTGDTGELFFGEGSRLTVL.

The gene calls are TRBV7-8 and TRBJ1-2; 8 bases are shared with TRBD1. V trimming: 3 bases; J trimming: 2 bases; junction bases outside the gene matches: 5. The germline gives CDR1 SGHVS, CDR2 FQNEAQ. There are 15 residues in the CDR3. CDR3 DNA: TGTGCCAGCAGCTTCGGACAGGGTCCGAACTATGGCTACACCTTC. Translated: CASSFGQGPNYGYTF. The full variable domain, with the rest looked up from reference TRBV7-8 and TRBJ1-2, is GAGVSQSPRYKVAKRGQDVALRCDPISGHVSLFWYQQALGQGPEFLTYFQNEAQLDKSGLPSDRFFAERPEGSVSTLKIQRTQQEDSAVYLCASSFGQGPNYGYTFGSGTRLTVV.

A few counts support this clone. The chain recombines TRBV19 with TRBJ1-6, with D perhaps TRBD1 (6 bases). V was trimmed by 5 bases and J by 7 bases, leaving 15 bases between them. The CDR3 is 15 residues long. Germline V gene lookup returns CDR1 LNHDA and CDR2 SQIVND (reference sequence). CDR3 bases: TGTGCCAGTAGTCCTGGGTCAGGGGTAAATTCACCCCTCCACTTT. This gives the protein CASSPGSGVNSPLHF.

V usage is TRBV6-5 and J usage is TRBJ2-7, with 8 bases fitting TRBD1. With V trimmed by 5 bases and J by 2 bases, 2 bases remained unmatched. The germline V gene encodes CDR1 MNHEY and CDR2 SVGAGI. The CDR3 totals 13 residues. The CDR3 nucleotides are TGTGCCAGCAGTAGACAGGGGCCCTACGAGCAGTACTTC. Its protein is CASSRQGPYEQYF.

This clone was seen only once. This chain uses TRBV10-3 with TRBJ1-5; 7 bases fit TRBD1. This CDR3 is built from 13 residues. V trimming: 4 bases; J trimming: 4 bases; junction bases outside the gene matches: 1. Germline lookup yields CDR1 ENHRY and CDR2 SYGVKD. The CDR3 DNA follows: TGTGCCATCAGTGGGGGACAGAATCAGCCCCAGCATTTT. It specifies CAISGGQNQPQHF.

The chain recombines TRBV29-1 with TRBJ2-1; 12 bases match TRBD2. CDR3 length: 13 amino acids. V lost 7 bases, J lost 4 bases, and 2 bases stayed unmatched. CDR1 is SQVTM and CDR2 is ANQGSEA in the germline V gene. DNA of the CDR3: TGCAGCGCTAGCGGGAGGGTTTACAATGAGCAGTTCTTC. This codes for CSASGRVYNEQFF.

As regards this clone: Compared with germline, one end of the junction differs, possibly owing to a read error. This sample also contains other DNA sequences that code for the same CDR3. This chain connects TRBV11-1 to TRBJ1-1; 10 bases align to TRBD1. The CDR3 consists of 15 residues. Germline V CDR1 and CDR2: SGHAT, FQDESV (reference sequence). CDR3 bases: TGTGCCAGCAGCCACCTGACAGGGGGCGACACTGAGGCTTTCTTT. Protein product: CASSHLTGGDTEAFF.

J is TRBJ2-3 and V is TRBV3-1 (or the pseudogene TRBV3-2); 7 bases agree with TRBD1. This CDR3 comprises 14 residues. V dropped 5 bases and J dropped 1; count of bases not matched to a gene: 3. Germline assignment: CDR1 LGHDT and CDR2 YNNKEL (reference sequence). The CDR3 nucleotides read TGTGCCAGCAGCTGGGGACAGCGCACAGATACGCAGTATTTT. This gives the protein CASSWGQRTDTQYF.

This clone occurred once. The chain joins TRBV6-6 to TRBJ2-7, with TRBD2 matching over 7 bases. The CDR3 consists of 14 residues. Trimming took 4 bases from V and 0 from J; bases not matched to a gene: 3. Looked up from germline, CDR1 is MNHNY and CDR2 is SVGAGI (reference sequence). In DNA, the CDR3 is TGTGCCAGCAGTTTGGCTAGCGGCTCCTACGAGCAGTACTTC. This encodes CASSLASGSYEQYF.

The CDR3 loop reads CASSGQSNQPQHF. In nucleotides, the CDR3 is TGTGCCAGCAGCGGACAGAGCAATCAGCCCCAGCATTTT. The chain is built from TRBV11-2 and TRBJ1-5, with TRBD1 as a possible D gene (6 bases). Between the trimmed V and J ends, which lost 5 bases and 1 base, there was a span of 6 bases. Germline V gives CDR1 SGHAT, CDR2 FQNNGV. The CDR3 spans 13 residues.

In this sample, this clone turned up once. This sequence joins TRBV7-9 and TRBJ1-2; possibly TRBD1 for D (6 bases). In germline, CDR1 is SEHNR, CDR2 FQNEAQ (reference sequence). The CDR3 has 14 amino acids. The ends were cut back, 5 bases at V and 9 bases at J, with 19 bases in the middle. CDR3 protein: CASSPQGAGGSYTF. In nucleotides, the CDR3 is TGTGCCAGCAGCCCACAGGGCGCTGGAGGAAGCTACACCTTC. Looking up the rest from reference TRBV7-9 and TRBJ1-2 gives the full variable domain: DTGVSQNPRHKITKRGQNVTFRCDPISEHNRLYWYRQTLGQGPEFLTYFQNEAQLEKSRLLSDRFSAERPKGSFSTLEIQRTEQGDSAMYLCASSPQGAGGSYTFGSGTRLTVV.

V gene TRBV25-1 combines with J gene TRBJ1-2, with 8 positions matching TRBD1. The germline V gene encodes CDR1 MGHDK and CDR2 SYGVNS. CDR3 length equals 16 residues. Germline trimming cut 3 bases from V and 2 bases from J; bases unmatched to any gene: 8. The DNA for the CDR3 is TGTGCCAGCAGTGACAGACGGGACAGGTTGAACTATGGCTACACCTTC. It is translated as CASSDRRDRLNYGYTF.

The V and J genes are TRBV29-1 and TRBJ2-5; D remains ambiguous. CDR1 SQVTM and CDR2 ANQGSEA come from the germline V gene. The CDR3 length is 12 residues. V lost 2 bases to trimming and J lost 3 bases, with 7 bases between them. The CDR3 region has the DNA TGCAGCGTTGAAAACAGAGAAGAGACCCAGTACTTC. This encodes CSVENREETQYF.

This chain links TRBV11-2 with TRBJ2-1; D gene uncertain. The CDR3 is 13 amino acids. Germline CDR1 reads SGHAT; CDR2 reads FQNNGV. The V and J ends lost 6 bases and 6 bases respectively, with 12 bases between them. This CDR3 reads CASSYGSSNEQFF. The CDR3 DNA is TGTGCCAGCAGTTACGGTAGTTCCAATGAGCAGTTCTTC.

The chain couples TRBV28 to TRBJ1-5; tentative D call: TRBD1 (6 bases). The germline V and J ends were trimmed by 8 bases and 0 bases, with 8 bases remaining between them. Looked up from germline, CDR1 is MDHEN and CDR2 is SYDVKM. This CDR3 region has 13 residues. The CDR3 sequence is CASGTPSNQPQHF. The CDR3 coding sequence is TGTGCCAGCGGGACACCTAGCAATCAGCCCCAGCATTTT.

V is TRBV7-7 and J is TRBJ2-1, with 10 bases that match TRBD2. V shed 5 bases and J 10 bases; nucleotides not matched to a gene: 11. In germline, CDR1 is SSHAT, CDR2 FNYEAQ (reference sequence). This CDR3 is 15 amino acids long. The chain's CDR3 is CASSRERGGRGEQFF. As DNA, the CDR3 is TGTGCCAGCAGCAGAGAGCGGGGGGGTAGGGGAGAGCAGTTCTTC.

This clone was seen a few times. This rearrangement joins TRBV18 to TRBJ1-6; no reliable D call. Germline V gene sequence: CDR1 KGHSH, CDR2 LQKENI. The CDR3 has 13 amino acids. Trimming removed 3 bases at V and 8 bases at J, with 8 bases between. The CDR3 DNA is TGTGCCAGCTCACCCACTAGGGATTCACCCCTCCACTTT. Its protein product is CASSPTRDSPLHF.

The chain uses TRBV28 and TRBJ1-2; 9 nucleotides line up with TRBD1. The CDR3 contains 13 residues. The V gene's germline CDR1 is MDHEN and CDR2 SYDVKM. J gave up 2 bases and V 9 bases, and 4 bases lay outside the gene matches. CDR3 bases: TGTGCCAGTGGGACAGGGTCCAACTATGGCTACACCTTC. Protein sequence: CASGTGSNYGYTF.

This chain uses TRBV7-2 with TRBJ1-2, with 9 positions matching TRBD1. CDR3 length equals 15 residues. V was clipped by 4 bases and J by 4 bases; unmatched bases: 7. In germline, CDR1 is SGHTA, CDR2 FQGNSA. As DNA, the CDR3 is TGTGCCAGCAGCTCCACAGGGGGCGGTGCCTATGGCTACACCTTC. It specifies CASSSTGGGAYGYTF.

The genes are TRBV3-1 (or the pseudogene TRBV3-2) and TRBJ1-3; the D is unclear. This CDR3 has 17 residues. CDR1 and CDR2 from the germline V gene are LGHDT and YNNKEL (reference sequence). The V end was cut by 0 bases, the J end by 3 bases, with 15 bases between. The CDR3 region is CASSQEALTRFGNTIYF. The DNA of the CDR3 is TGTGCCAGCAGCCAAGAAGCGCTCACGAGATTTGGAAACACCATATATTTT.

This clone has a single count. In DNA, the CDR3 is TGCGCCAGCAGCCCGTTATTTGTAAGGACATATCCCACCTACGAGCAGTACTTC. It translates to CASSPLFVRTYPTYEQYF. V gene TRBV5-1 combines with J gene TRBJ2-7; possibly TRBD1 for D (5 bases). Germline CDR1 and CDR2: SGHRS and YFSETQ. The germline V and J ends were trimmed by 4 bases and 2 bases, with 25 bases remaining between them. This CDR3 has 18 amino acids. Full variable domain (remainder filled in from reference TRBV5-1 and TRBJ2-7): KAGVTQTPRYLIKTRGQQVTLSCSPISGHRSVSWYQQTPGQGLQFLFEYFSETQRNKGNFPGRFSGRQFSNSRSEMNVSTLELGDSALYLCASSPLFVRTYPTYEQYFGPGTRLTVT.

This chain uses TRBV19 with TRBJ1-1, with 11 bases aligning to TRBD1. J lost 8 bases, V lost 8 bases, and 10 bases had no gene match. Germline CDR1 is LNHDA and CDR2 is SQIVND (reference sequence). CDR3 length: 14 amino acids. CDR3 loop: CASGRDRGTVEAFF. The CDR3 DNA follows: TGTGCCAGTGGCCGGGACAGGGGGACCGTCGAAGCTTTCTTT.